The 11 T cell receptor beta chains below come from one sample, sequenced in a study of CD8+CD57+ T cells in acquired aplastic anemia. CD8+CD57+ cell expansion, shown by flow cytometry, had occurred in the patients selected for sequencing. Genomic DNA, the template, was used for profiling of the TCR beta VDJ and CDR3. TCRdb re-called the reads with MiXCR, one entry per CDR3 protein. Here the sample spans roughly 220,000 distinct CDR3 sequences, roughly 60% being singletons. Sequencing was done on a sample of sorted CD4+, CD8+, or CD8+CD57+ T cells (not recorded which) from PBMCs. The receptors were sampled from a human donor with aplastic anemia.

Turning to this clonotype: At one boundary the junction diverges from the germline segment, which might be a read error. J is TRBJ2-3 and V is TRBV5-1; no firm D call. Germline lookup yields CDR1 SGHRS and CDR2 YFSETQ. CDR3 length equals 14 residues. CDR3 region: CASSLALQADTQYF. DNA of the CDR3: TGTGCCAGCAGCTTAGCCCTCCAGGCAGATACGCAGTATTTT.

The chain employs TRBV5-1 and TRBJ2-1, with 8 bases aligning to TRBD2. Germline values: CDR1 SGHRS, CDR2 YFSETQ. The CDR3 extends over 13 amino acids. The V gene end was trimmed by 4 bases and the J gene end by 8 bases; junction bases not matched to a gene: 5. CDR3 bases: TGCGCCAGCAGCGGGACTAGGTCCCATGAGCAGTTCTTC. This gives the protein CASSGTRSHEQFF.

At least ten counts were recorded for this clonotype. V usage is TRBV7-8 and J usage is TRBJ2-7; D remains ambiguous. CDR3 length: 14 amino acids. The V end lost 1 base, the J end lost 2 bases, and 9 bases lay between the germline ends. Germline loops: CDR1 SGHVS, CDR2 FQNEAQ. CDR3 DNA: TGTGCCAGCAGCTTAGGGCCCACTGCCTACGAGCAGTACTTC. Protein product: CASSLGPTAYEQYF.

V and J are TRBV19 and TRBJ2-7; 12 positions match TRBD2. This CDR3 has 14 amino acids. V lost 8 bases and J lost 4; bases outside the gene matches: 6. Germline CDR1 and CDR2: LNHDA and SQIVND (reference sequence). The CDR3 loop reads CASSTSGGLYEQYF. CDR3 bases: TGTGCCAGTTCGACTAGCGGGGGACTTTACGAGCAGTACTTC.

The chain carries TRBV9 and TRBJ1-1, with D possibly matching TRBD1 (5 bases). Trimming took off 4 bases at V and 3 bases at J, with 13 bases between the two ends. This CDR3 region has 14 residues. The germline V gene encodes CDR1 SGDLS and CDR2 YYNGEE. The CDR3 loop is CASSKSLGDTEAFF. The CDR3 bases are TGTGCCAGCAGCAAATCTTTGGGGGACACTGAAGCTTTCTTT.

In the case of this clonotype: This CDR3 is missing its conserved last phenylalanine or tryptophan, likely due to a read error. The J gene is TRBJ2-2, the V gene TRBV20-1; no firm D call. The CDR3 has 13 amino acids. In germline, CDR1 is DFQATT, CDR2 SNEGSKA (reference sequence). The V and J ends lost 0 bases and 7 bases respectively, with 9 bases between them. CDR3 sequence reads: CSARDPLLGELFL. The DNA of the CDR3 is TGCAGTGCTAGAGATCCCCTGCTCGGGGAGCTGTTTCTT.

This clonotype came up a few times. This chain links TRBV19 with TRBJ2-2, with D perhaps TRBD2 (5 bases). Trimming pared 5 bases from V and 5 bases from J, leaving 15 bases between. The CDR3 is made up of 15 amino acids. Germline loops: CDR1 LNHDA, CDR2 SQIVND (reference sequence). The CDR3 protein is CASSPRGFQTGELFF. The CDR3 nucleotides read TGTGCCAGTAGTCCCCGGGGATTCCAGACCGGGGAGCTGTTTTTT.

The sample holds one count of this clonotype. The chain uses TRBV20-1 and TRBJ2-1, with 8 positions matching TRBD2. The CDR3 totals 14 residues. The V gene end was trimmed by 4 bases and the J gene end by 5 bases; junction bases not matched to a gene: 7. CDR1 is DFQATT and CDR2 is SNEGSKA in the germline V gene (reference sequence). The DNA for the CDR3 is TGCAGTGCTACGTCCGGGGGGGCCCACAATGAGCAGTTCTTC. Amino acids: CSATSGGAHNEQFF.

The chain has TRBV7-9 and TRBJ2-2; tentative D call: TRBD1 (6 bases). Germline V gene lookup returns CDR1 SEHNR and CDR2 FQNEAQ (reference sequence). The CDR3 covers 14 residues. Trimming took off 6 bases at V and 4 bases at J, with 12 bases between the two ends. The CDR3, as DNA: TGTGCCAGCAGGGCGGACAGTTCCACCGGGGAGCTGTTTTTT. Residues: CASRADSSTGELFF.

As concerns this clonotype: The junction shows a germline mismatch at one end, possibly a read error. The rearrangement joins TRBV9 to TRBJ2-7, with D perhaps TRBD2 (5 bases). This CDR3 has 15 residues. Looked up from germline, CDR1 is SGDLS and CDR2 is YYNGEE. CDR3 amino acids: CASSLAVSSPGEQYF. CDR3 nucleotides: TGCGCCAGCAGCTTGGCGGTCTCCTCCCCGGGGGAGCAGTACTTC.

This clonotype showed up just a few times. The rearrangement joins TRBV25-1 to TRBJ1-6; no clear D gene. CDR1 MGHDK and CDR2 SYGVNS come from the germline V gene. CDR3 size: 12 residues. Between the trimmed V and J ends, which lost 2 bases and 7 bases, there was a span of 3 bases. The CDR3 loop is CASSEENSPLHF. As DNA, the CDR3 is TGTGCCAGCAGTGAAGAGAATTCACCCCTCCACTTT.